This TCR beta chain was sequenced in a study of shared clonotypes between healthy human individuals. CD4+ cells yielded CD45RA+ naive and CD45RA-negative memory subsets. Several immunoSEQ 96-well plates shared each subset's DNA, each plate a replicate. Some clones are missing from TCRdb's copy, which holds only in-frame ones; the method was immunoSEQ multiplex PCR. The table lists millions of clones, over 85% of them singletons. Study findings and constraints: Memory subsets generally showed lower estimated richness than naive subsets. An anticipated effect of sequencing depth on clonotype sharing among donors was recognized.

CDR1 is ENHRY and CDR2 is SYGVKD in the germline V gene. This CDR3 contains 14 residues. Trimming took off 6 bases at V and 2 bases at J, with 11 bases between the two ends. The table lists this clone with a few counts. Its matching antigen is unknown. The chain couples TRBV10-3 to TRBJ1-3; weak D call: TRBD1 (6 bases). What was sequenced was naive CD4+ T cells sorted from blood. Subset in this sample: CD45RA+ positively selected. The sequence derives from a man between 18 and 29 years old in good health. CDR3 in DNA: TGTGCCATCAGCTCAGGGGTCCCTGGAAACACCATATATTTT. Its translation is CAISSGVPGNTIYF.